This section outlines one T cell receptor beta chain sequence together with its context. The antigen it binds to is not known. The record has no base qualities; no much larger clone is one base away. In the paper's terms, the time point label means: baseline before oral tofacitinib. Lesional scalp punch biopsies and peripheral blood were obtained from alopecia areata patients. PBMCs were isolated by density centrifugation and stained for CD3, CD4 and CD8, after which CD4+ and CD8+ T cells were sorted on a FACSAria. These data originate in a study of CD8+ T cells in alopecia areata (dated by TCRdb to 2016 to 2019). Regarding the complete study: The treated patients took part in an open-label pilot trial in which moderate-to-severe alopecia areata was treated with oral tofacitinib at 5 to 10 mg twice daily. To study T cell clonal expansion in alopecia areata, the researchers applied high-throughput TCRbeta sequencing to both the C3H/HeJ mouse model and human patients. immunoSEQ multiplex PCR using 35 Vbeta forward primers and 13 Jbeta reverse primers was used to amplify TCRbeta CDR3 regions. Tofacitinib-treated patients had biopsies at baseline and at 4 and 24 weeks of treatment, with a later scalp biopsy in several patients. Clonality in the scalp was compared among normal scalp (n=4), patchy alopecia areata scalp (n=8), and alopecia totalis/universalis scalp (n=8). RNA was extracted with the PAXgene miRNA kit for fixed scalp, the miRNeasy kit for PBMCs, and the RNeasy kit for mouse skin. Patients received tofacitinib for 6 to 18 months and were then followed off drug for 6 months to check for delayed response and recurrence. Human TCRbeta sequencing covered scalp tissue and sorted CD4+ and CD8+ peripheral blood T cells from patchy and totalis/universalis alopecia areata patients and healthy controls.

Here is what the overall study found, with its caveats: Shared TCR sequences between patients were less evident than in mice, which may be partly attributable to HLA diversity in the patient population. Higher clonality and more expanded CD8+ clones were observed in lesional scalp than in normal scalp, particularly in alopecia totalis/universalis, a finding suggestive of antigenic drive. Scalp TCR repertoire analysis is complicated because resident alphabeta T cells in normal human skin are also sequenced, whereas mouse skin is dominated by gammadelta T cells.

The library was made by the immunoSEQ multiplex PCR assay. To provide template for TCR sequencing, every sample had RNA extracted and reverse transcribed into cDNA. First-strand cDNA was synthesized with SuperScript III using a 2:1 mix of oligo-dT and random hexamers. A synthetic immune receptor repertoire was used to measure amplification bias, and any remaining bias was corrected computationally. Per the original workflow: Raw reads were preprocessed to remove errors, and CDR3 was defined by IMGT conventions from the conserved cysteine to phenylalanine. Clonality was computed as 1 minus the Shannon entropy, with the entropy normalized by log2 of the number of productive unique TCRs. Whether each scalp clone was CD4 or CD8 was inferred by checking scalp TCRbeta sequences against the CD4 and CD8 repertoires from sorted blood. As stored in TCRdb, this immuneACCESS dataset retains in-frame rearrangements with V and J assigned. A fraction of the clones does not appear; measured against another copy, unresolved V genes explain less than half of the discrepancy, and the remainder lacks a known reason. V and J calls and clone size follow that table, whereas D and trimming were derived from the DNA. In this sample the table shows approximately 180,000 clones, around 63% of which occur a single time. The biggest ten clones account for about 1.5% of the sample.

The input for sequencing was CD4+ T cells sorted from blood, taken at week 0. The sequence came from a human donor with alopecia areata.

The sequenced DNA is TGTGCCAGCAGCTTAGCGCAGGGGCCCGGCTCCTACAATGAGCAGTTCTTC. Its coded protein is CASSLAQGPGSYNEQFF. The sequence is built from TRBV7-2 and TRBJ2-1; matching of 6 bases hints at TRBD1 as the D gene. Trimming takes 0 bases from V and 0 bases from J, and the germline ends sit 12 bases apart. Reading the germline V gene gives CDR1 SGHTA and CDR2 FQGNSA. The CDR3, cysteine through phenylalanine, is 17 amino acids long. The sequence is cut down to CDR3 DNA, 51 bases in frame from base 1.